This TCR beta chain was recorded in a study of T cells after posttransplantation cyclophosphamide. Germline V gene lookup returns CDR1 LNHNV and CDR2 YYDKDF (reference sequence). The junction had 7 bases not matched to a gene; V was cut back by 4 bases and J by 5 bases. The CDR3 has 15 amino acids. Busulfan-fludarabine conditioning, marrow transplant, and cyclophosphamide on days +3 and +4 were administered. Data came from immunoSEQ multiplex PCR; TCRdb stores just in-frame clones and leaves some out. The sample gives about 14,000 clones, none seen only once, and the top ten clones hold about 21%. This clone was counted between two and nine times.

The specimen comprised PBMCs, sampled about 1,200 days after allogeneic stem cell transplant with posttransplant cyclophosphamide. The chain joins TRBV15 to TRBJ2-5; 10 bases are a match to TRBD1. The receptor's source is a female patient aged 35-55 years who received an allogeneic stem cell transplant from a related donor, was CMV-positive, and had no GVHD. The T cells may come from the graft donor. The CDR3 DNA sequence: TGTGCCACCAGCACCCCGGGACAGGGGTTTGAGACCCAGTACTTC. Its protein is CATSTPGQGFETQYF.